The rows below give T cell receptor beta chains drawn from one sample of a study of shared clonotypes between healthy human individuals. TCRdb's copy holds only in-frame clones and misses some; the assay was immunoSEQ multiplex PCR. This table holds about 580,000 clones, 95% to 98% found once. The specimen sequenced was naive CD8+ T cells sorted from blood. All receptors derive from a man aged 25-45 years in good health. CDR3s include the opening cysteine and the closing phenylalanine or tryptophan. The D gene is left open where the match is weak. Not all rows give a size; the values are once, few, many and, for expanded clones, a class.

DNA | CDR3 | D | J | V | size
TGCAGCATTCGGACGGGGATTGACTATGGCTACACCTTC | CSIRTGIDYGYTF | - | TRBJ1-2 | TRBV29-1 | -
TGTGCCAGCAGCGTGACTAGCGGGAGCGGGGAGACCCAGTACTTC | CASSVTSGSGETQYF | TRBD2 | TRBJ2-5 | TRBV11-1 | -
TGTGCCAGCAGCCCCCTAAGGGACAGCTCCTACGAGCAGTACTTC | CASSPLRDSSYEQYF | TRBD1 | TRBJ2-7 | TRBV7-2 | -
TGTGCCAGCAGTTTATCCCGGGGTAATGAGCAGTTCTTC | CASSLSRGNEQFF | - | TRBJ2-1 | TRBV27 | -
TGCAGCGTCTTTCTGACAGCCTCCTACGAGCAGTACTTC | CSVFLTASYEQYF | - | TRBJ2-7 | TRBV29-1 | -
TGCAGCGTTGAACTGAGCGCCTACGAGCAGTACTTC | CSVELSAYEQYF | - | TRBJ2-7 | TRBV29-1 | once
TGTGCCACCAAAACCCCGACAGGAATGAACACTGAAGCTTTCTTT | CATKTPTGMNTEAFF | - | TRBJ1-1 | TRBV18 | -
TGCGCCAGCAGCCAAGGAGTCGGTCAGCCCCAGCATTTT | CASSQGVGQPQHF | - | TRBJ1-5 | TRBV4-1 | -
TGTGCCAGCAGCTTTCAAGACAACCCCTCCTACGAGCAGTACTTC | CASSFQDNPSYEQYF | - | TRBJ2-7 | TRBV7-6 | -
TGTGCCAGCAGCTTAGGACTAGGAAGCTCCTACGAGCAGTACTTC | CASSLGLGSSYEQYF | - | TRBJ2-7 | TRBV7-9 | -
TGTGCCAGCAGCCCATCCGTGACAGGGAGAATCGACGAGCAGTACTTC | CASSPSVTGRIDEQYF | TRBD1 | TRBJ2-7 | TRBV7-9 | -
TGTGCCAGCACCGAATGGGTAGACTATGGCTACACCTTC | CASTEWVDYGYTF | - | TRBJ1-2 | TRBV6-1 | -
TGTGCCAGCAGCTTAGTGGCGGGAGGGCGCGCCGGGGAGCTGTTTTTT | CASSLVAGGRAGELFF | TRBD2 | TRBJ2-2 | TRBV7-2 | -
TGCGCCAGCAGCTTGTGGGGGTACACTGAAGCTTTCTTT | CASSLWGYTEAFF | - | TRBJ1-1 | TRBV5-1 | -
TGTGCCAGCAGCCCGAGGACAGGGGGCCTCGACGAGCAGTACTTC | CASSPRTGGLDEQYF | TRBD1 | TRBJ2-7 | TRBV7-9 | -
TGCAGCGTTGAATTCAACGGTGAAGCTTTCTTT | CSVEFNGEAFF | - | TRBJ1-1 | TRBV29-1 | -
TGTGCCAGCAGTTGGCCAGTGGGGACTAGCGTCGATTCGTCCTACGAGCAGTACTTC | CASSWPVGTSVDSSYEQYF | TRBD2 | TRBJ2-7 | TRBV28 | -
TGTGCCAGCAGCCCGGCGGGCGGTAAGGCCTACGAGCAGTACTTC | CASSPAGGKAYEQYF | - | TRBJ2-7 | TRBV7-9 | once
TGTGCCACCAGCCCTCACCAAGGCGGGAGTATCCACGAGCAGTACTTC | CATSPHQGGSIHEQYF | TRBD2 | TRBJ2-7 | TRBV15 | -
TGTGCCACCAGCAGAGTGGCAGGGTTGGGAAGCAATCAGCCCCAGCATTTT | CATSRVAGLGSNQPQHF | - | TRBJ1-5 | TRBV15 | -
TGTGCCAGCAGTTTAGCCCGTGGGCAGGATCTCTACGAGCAGTACTTC | CASSLARGQDLYEQYF | - | TRBJ2-7 | TRBV27 | -
TGCGCCAGCAGCTCACTCACCTTACAGGATACGCAGTATTTT | CASSSLTLQDTQYF | - | TRBJ2-3 | TRBV5-1 | -
TGTGCCAGCAGCTTGTCCACGAACACCGGGGAGCTGTTTTTT | CASSLSTNTGELFF | - | TRBJ2-2 | TRBV5-4 | -
TGCGCCAGCAGCCAAGTGTCCATTAGCAATCAGCCCCAGCATTTT | CASSQVSISNQPQHF | - | TRBJ1-5 | TRBV4-1 | -
TGTGCCAGCAGTCAGTTCTTTCGGACTAGCGGAAATGAGCAGTTCTTC | CASSQFFRTSGNEQFF | TRBD2 | TRBJ2-1 | TRBV27 | -
TGTGCCAGCAGCGCGGAGGGACTAGGGAACAATGAGCAGTTCTTC | CASSAEGLGNNEQFF | TRBD2 | TRBJ2-1 | TRBV9 | -
TGTGCCTGGACGCAGGGAACTGAAGCTTTCTTT | CAWTQGTEAFF | - | TRBJ1-1 | TRBV30 | -
TGTGCCAGCAACGAGCAGTACTTC | CASNEQYF | - | TRBJ2-7 | TRBV27 | -
TGTGCCAGCAGCTTGAGGCCAGGGGCCCAAGAGACCCAGTACTTC | CASSLRPGAQETQYF | - | TRBJ2-5 | TRBV5-6 | -
TGTGCCAGTAGCCCCTGGGCGGGGGGCTCCTACGAGCAGTACTTC | CASSPWAGGSYEQYF | TRBD2 | TRBJ2-7 | TRBV19 | -
TGTGCCAGCAGCTTAGCTCCGGGACAGGGGACGACCGGGGAGCTGTTTTTT | CASSLAPGQGTTGELFF | TRBD1 | TRBJ2-2 | TRBV7-3 | -
TGTGCCAGCAGTCCGGACCTATTCAACGAGCAGTACTTC | CASSPDLFNEQYF | - | TRBJ2-7 | TRBV28 | -
TGTGCCAGCAGCGAGGAGGGACTAGCCAAAAACATTCAGTACTTC | CASSEEGLAKNIQYF | - | TRBJ2-4 | TRBV9 | -
TGTGCCTGGAGAATTCGACAGGAGGCCTACGAGCAGTACTTC | CAWRIRQEAYEQYF | - | TRBJ2-7 | TRBV30 | -
TGTGCCAGCTCAGTCTGGGGTATCTCCTACGAGCAGTACTTC | CASSVWGISYEQYF | - | TRBJ2-7 | TRBV27 | -
TGTGCCAGCAGCCCCCAGACAGGGGTCCATGAGCAGTTCTTC | CASSPQTGVHEQFF | TRBD1 | TRBJ2-1 | TRBV9 | -
TGTGCCAGCAGCTTTGGCGTTGCAGGCACAGATACGCAGTATTTT | CASSFGVAGTDTQYF | - | TRBJ2-3 | TRBV5-8 | -
TGCGCCAGCAGGGGTGACAGGGGCCTCTACGAGCAGTACTTC | CASRGDRGLYEQYF | TRBD1 | TRBJ2-7 | TRBV10-2 | -
TGTGCCAGCAGCCGGCCGGGGAGGGAACACAGCTCCTACGAGCAGTACTTC | CASSRPGREHSSYEQYF | TRBD2 | TRBJ2-7 | TRBV13 | -
TGCGCCAGCAGCTTGGAGTCAGGGGTAACTAATGAAAAACTGTTTTTT | CASSLESGVTNEKLFF | - | TRBJ1-4 | TRBV5-1 | -
TGTGCCAGCAGTACAGGACAGGGTAATGATTACGAGCAGTACTTC | CASSTGQGNDYEQYF | TRBD1 | TRBJ2-7 | TRBV28 | -
TGTGCCAGCAGTTCCAGCGGGAGGAACACCGGGGAGCTGTTTTTT | CASSSSGRNTGELFF | TRBD2 | TRBJ2-2 | TRBV7-6 | -
TGTGCCACCAGCAGCGCAGGGAGCTCCTACAATGAGCAGTTCTTC | CATSSAGSSYNEQFF | - | TRBJ2-1 | TRBV15 | -